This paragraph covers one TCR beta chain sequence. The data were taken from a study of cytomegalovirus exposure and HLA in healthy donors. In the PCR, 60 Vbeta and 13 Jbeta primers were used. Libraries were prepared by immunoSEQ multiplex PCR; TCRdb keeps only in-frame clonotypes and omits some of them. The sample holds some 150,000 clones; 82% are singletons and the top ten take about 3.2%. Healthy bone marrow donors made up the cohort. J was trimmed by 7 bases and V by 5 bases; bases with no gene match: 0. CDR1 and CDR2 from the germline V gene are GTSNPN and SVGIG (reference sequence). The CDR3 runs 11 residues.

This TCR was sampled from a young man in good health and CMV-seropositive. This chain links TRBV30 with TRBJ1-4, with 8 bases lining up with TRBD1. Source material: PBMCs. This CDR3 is CAWGQGEKLFF. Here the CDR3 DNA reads TGTGCCTGGGGACAGGGTGAAAAACTGTTTTTT.